The 22 T cell receptor beta chains presented below share a single source sample, sequenced in a study of cytomegalovirus exposure and HLA in healthy donors. Primers included in the PCR were 60 Vbeta and 13 Jbeta primers. Sequencing used immunoSEQ multiplex PCR; TCRdb keeps in-frame clones, though not all of them. Here the sample spans about 160,000 clones, approximately 88% being singletons. Source material: PBMCs. The receptors shown here come from a woman aged 18 to 35 in good health and CMV-seronegative.

The J gene is TRBJ1-4, the V gene TRBV7-9, with 8 bases that match TRBD1. This CDR3 region has 14 residues. Per the germline V gene, CDR1 is SEHNR and CDR2 is FQNEAQ (reference sequence). The junction had 8 bases not matched to a gene; V was cut back by 6 bases and J by 8 bases. CDR3 sequence (DNA): TGTGCCAGCAGAAAACAGGGGGTGGGGGAAAAACTGTTTTTT. Its translation is CASRKQGVGEKLFF.

This chain uses TRBV27 with TRBJ1-1; no definite D call. The V end lost 6 bases, the J end lost 0 bases, and 5 bases lay between the germline ends. The germline V gene encodes CDR1 MNHEY and CDR2 SMNVEV (reference sequence). CDR3 length: 12 residues. The CDR3 spells CASRFMNTEAFF. The CDR3 DNA reads TGTGCCAGCAGGTTCATGAACACTGAAGCTTTCTTT.

The chain links TRBV27 to TRBJ2-7; 9 nucleotides line up with TRBD1. Germline V CDR1 and CDR2: MNHEY, SMNVEV (reference sequence). The V segment lost 3 bases and the J segment 6 bases; nucleotides outside the gene matches: 6. The CDR3 is 14 residues long. The chain's CDR3 is CASSFGTGRSEQYF. The CDR3 coding sequence is TGTGCCAGCAGTTTCGGGACAGGGCGGAGCGAGCAGTACTTC.

The chain uses TRBV7-8 and TRBJ1-5; 7 nucleotides align to TRBD1. The junction had 10 bases not matched to a gene; V was cut back by 1 base and J by 4 bases. CDR1 is SGHVS and CDR2 is FQNEAQ in the germline V gene. The CDR3 is 17 amino acids. CDR3 sequence: CASSLDPGQRINQPQHF. The CDR3 DNA follows: TGTGCCAGCAGCTTAGATCCGGGACAGCGAATTAATCAGCCCCAGCATTTT.

This clone appeared once. The V call is TRBV12-5, the J call TRBJ2-5; 7 nucleotides match TRBD1. V was clipped by 5 bases and J by 5 bases; unmatched bases: 5. Germline CDR1 and CDR2: LGHNT and FRNRAP. The length of the CDR3 is 13 residues. This CDR3 is CASGGQVSETQYF. The CDR3 DNA reads as TGTGCTAGTGGTGGACAGGTTTCGGAGACCCAGTACTTC.

The CDR3 loop reads CASSTGQMNTEAFF. The CDR3 DNA follows: TGTGCCAGCAGCACGGGACAGATGAACACTGAAGCTTTCTTT. This rearrangement joins TRBV6-5 to TRBJ1-1; 7 bases align to TRBD1. The ends lost 6 bases at V and 0 bases at J; junction bases unmatched: 4. The CDR3 length is 14 residues. Germline-derived CDR1 and CDR2 are MNHEY and SVGAGI.

The rearrangement uses TRBV6-5 and TRBJ2-1, with 7 bases fitting TRBD2. Looked up from germline, CDR1 is MNHEY and CDR2 is SVGAGI. The trim removed 4 bases at V and 5 bases at J, leaving 2 bases unmatched. This CDR3 contains 13 residues. CDR3 sequence reads: CASSWTRDNEQFF. Written as DNA, the CDR3 is TGTGCCAGCAGTTGGACTAGAGACAATGAGCAGTTCTTC.

The gene calls are TRBV6-1 and TRBJ1-5, with D tentatively TRBD1 (5 bases). CDR1 and CDR2 from the germline V gene are MNHNS and SASEGT. The CDR3 has 14 amino acids. Deletions cut 5 bases from V and 5 bases from J, with 13 bases between. CDR3 protein: CASSLKGAHQPQHF. The CDR3 DNA is TGTGCCAGCAGTTTAAAAGGGGCACATCAGCCCCAGCATTTT.

CDR3 bases: TGTGCCAGCAGTCAGGGGGCAGGCACGACAGATACGCAGTATTTT. This codes for CASSQGAGTTDTQYF. The rearrangement uses TRBV6-5 and TRBJ2-3; 8 bases agree with TRBD1. Germline assignment: CDR1 MNHEY and CDR2 SVGAGI. Trimming at V came to 5 bases and at J to 3 bases, leaving 7 bases not matched to a gene. There are 15 residues in the CDR3.

This clone has a handful of counts. The chain is built from TRBV19 and TRBJ2-3; TRBD1 matches 11 bases. The trim removed 5 bases at V and 5 bases at J, leaving 9 bases unmatched. The CDR3 contains 16 residues. The V gene's germline CDR1 is LNHDA and CDR2 SQIVND (reference sequence). In DNA form, the CDR3 reads TGTGCCAGTAGTCCCTGGACAGGGGGCCAAATAGATACGCAGTATTTT. This codes for CASSPWTGGQIDTQYF.

This clone was detected only once. V and J are TRBV15 and TRBJ2-2, with D tentatively TRBD2 (5 bases). This CDR3 is 15 amino acids long. The V gene's germline CDR1 is LNHNV and CDR2 YYDKDF (reference sequence). V dropped 1 base and J dropped 6 bases, with 12 bases sitting between them. The CDR3 protein is CATSRGTGFPGELFF. The CDR3, as DNA: TGTGCCACCAGCAGAGGTACGGGATTTCCCGGGGAGCTGTTTTTT.

With regard to this clone: One end of the junction varies from germline; a read error may be responsible. The rearrangement joins TRBV7-9 to TRBJ2-7; weak D call: TRBD2 (7 bases). The CDR3 totals 15 residues. Germline CDR1 reads SEHNR; CDR2 reads FQNEAQ (reference sequence). The CDR3 sequence is CSSSFAGDYSYEQYF. CDR3 DNA sequence: TGTTCCAGCAGCTTCGCAGGGGACTACTCCTACGAGCAGTACTTC.

The CDR3 DNA follows: TGCGCCAGCAGCTTGGGGGCAGGGGGCTTCATCAACTATGGCTACACCTTC. Translating it yields CASSLGAGGFINYGYTF. The chain combines TRBV5-1 with TRBJ1-2; 8 nucleotides agree with TRBD1. The CDR3 is made up of 17 amino acids. CDR1 and CDR2 from the germline V gene are SGHRS and YFSETQ. With V trimmed by 0 bases and J by 2 bases, 9 bases remained unmatched.

The rearrangement uses TRBV6-4 and TRBJ1-4; D is unclear. The CDR3 runs to 13 residues. Trimming cost V 3 bases and J 10 bases, with 12 bases left between them. The germline gives CDR1 MRHNA, CDR2 SNTAGT. The CDR3 DNA sequence: TGTGCCAGCAGTGAGGATTTTGAGGGAAAACTGTTTTTT. This gives the protein CASSEDFEGKLFF.

The V gene is TRBV27, the J gene TRBJ1-6, with 8 bases fitting TRBD1. The germline V gene encodes CDR1 MNHEY and CDR2 SMNVEV (reference sequence). Losses at the gene ends were 6 bases for V and 2 bases for J; bases not matched to a gene: 9. There are 17 residues in the CDR3. The CDR3 spells CASSRETGETYNSPLHF. The CDR3 DNA follows: TGTGCCAGCAGCCGAGAGACAGGGGAAACCTATAATTCACCCCTCCACTTT.

The DNA of the CDR3 is TGTGCCAGTAGTATTAGGGCCGCGACTAGCGGGGGACCGACAGATACGCAGTATTTT. Translated: CASSIRAATSGGPTDTQYF. The V and J genes are TRBV19 and TRBJ2-3; 12 bases are a match to TRBD2. Germline V gives CDR1 LNHDA, CDR2 SQIVND (reference sequence). Trimming took 3 bases from V and 3 from J; bases not matched to a gene: 13. The CDR3 length is 19 residues.

The count of this clone is one. The chain links TRBV7-2 to TRBJ1-5; perhaps TRBD1 as D (5 bases). V was cut by 2 bases and J by 0 bases, with 8 bases left in between. Germline V gene lookup returns CDR1 SGHTA and CDR2 FQGNSA. This CDR3 region has 15 residues. CDR3 nucleotides: TGTGCCAGCAGCTTACGACAGTATAGCAATCAGCCCCAGCATTTT. It specifies CASSLRQYSNQPQHF.

The sample holds one count of this clone. The gene calls are TRBV15 and TRBJ1-5; 9 positions agree with TRBD1. Per germline, CDR1 LNHNV and CDR2 YYDKDF (reference sequence). V was clipped by 4 bases and J by 6 bases; unmatched bases: 1. CDR3 length equals 13 residues. As DNA, the CDR3 is TGTGCCACCAGCAAACAGGGGGCTCAGCCCCAGCATTTT. Protein product: CATSKQGAQPQHF.

The chain carries TRBV5-1 and TRBJ2-7, with 9 bases aligning to TRBD1. There are 17 residues in the CDR3. J lost 3 bases, V lost 3 bases, and 13 bases had no gene match. Looked up from germline, CDR1 is SGHRS and CDR2 is YFSETQ. The DNA of the CDR3 is TGCGCCAGCAGCTCAATCACCGGGACAGGGATAAACTACGAGCAGTACTTC. Its translation: CASSSITGTGINYEQYF.

CDR3 DNA: TGTGCCAGCAGTGAATATGGCGCGGGGAGCGAGCAGTACTTC. As protein: CASSEYGAGSEQYF. This rearrangement joins TRBV25-1 to TRBJ2-5, with TRBD2 as a possible D gene (6 bases). The DNA matches TRBJ2-7 better at its end, which makes the J call doubtful. CDR1 is MGHDK, CDR2 SYGVNS, per germline. CDR3 size: 14 residues.

This clone was seen a few times. The CDR3 nucleotides read TGTGCCAGCAGAGTGGGACAGCGCTCCGAGCAGTACTTC. Protein sequence: CASRVGQRSEQYF. The chain employs TRBV6-1 and TRBJ2-7, with 7 bases identical to TRBD1. The CDR3 runs 13 residues. Germline CDR1 MNHNS, CDR2 SASEGT. The J segment lost 6 bases and the V segment lost 6 bases, leaving 8 bases of the junction unmatched.

This clone was found a few times. The chain combines TRBV7-3 with TRBJ2-7; D may be TRBD1 (5 bases). The CDR3 sequence is 15 residues long. Germline values: CDR1 SGHTA, CDR2 FQGTGA. The V gene lost 7 bases and the J gene lost 3 bases, with 19 bases spanning the gap. CDR3 coding DNA: TGTGCCAGCACCATTACCCAGGACACCTTCTACGAGCAGTACTTC. Encoded protein: CASTITQDTFYEQYF.